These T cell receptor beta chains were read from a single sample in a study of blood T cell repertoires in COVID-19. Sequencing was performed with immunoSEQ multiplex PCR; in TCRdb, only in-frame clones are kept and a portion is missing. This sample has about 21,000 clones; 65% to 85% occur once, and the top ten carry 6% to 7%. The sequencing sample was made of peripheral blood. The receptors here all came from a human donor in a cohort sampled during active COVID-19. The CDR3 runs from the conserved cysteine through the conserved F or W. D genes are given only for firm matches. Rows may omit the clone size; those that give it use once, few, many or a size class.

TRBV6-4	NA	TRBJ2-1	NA	CASSDGGGSGNEQFF	TGTGCCAGCAGTGACGGGGGCGGGAGTGGGAATGAGCAGTTCTTC
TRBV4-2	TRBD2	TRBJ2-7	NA	CASSQEGSASGRNEQYF	TGTGCCAGCAGCCAAGAGGGCTCGGCTAGCGGGAGGAACGAGCAGTACTTC
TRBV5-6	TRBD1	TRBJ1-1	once	CASSPGGPGQRGTFF	TGTGCCAGCAGCCCTGGGGGGCCGGGACAGAGGGGTACTTTCTTT
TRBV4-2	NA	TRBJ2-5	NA	CASSRIPGDQETQYF	TGTGCCAGCAGCCGTATACCGGGAGATCAGGAGACCCAGTACTTC
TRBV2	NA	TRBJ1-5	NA	CASSYRDPNQPQHF	TGTGCCAGCAGCTACAGGGATCCCAATCAGCCCCAGCATTTT
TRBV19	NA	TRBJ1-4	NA	CASSIDRDYNEKLFF	TGTGCCAGTAGTATAGACCGAGATTATAATGAAAAACTGTTTTTT
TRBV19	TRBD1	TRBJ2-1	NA	CASSIVTGGSNEQFF	TGTGCCAGTAGTATAGTTACAGGGGGGAGCAATGAGCAGTTCTTC
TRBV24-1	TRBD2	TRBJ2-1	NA	CATSESGLPFF	TGTGCCACCAGTGAGTCGGGACTACCTTTCTTC
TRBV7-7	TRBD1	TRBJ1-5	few	CASSFRQGENSNQPQHF	TGTGCCAGCAGCTTCAGACAGGGTGAAAATAGCAATCAGCCCCAGCATTTT
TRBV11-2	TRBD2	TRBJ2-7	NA	CASSKGLAAAYEQYF	TGTGCCAGCAGCAAGGGACTAGCGGCCGCCTACGAGCAGTACTTC
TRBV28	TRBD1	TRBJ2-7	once	CASSLPGTGSYEQYF	TGTGCCAGCAGTTTACCCGGGACAGGTTCCTACGAGCAGTACTTC
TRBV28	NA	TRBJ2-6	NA	CASSLHESGANVLTF	TGTGCCAGCAGTCTCCACGAGAGCGGGGCCAACGTCCTGACTTTC
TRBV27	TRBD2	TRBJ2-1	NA	CASSPGLARVDEQFF	TGTGCCAGCAGTCCCGGACTAGCGAGGGTGGATGAGCAGTTCTTC
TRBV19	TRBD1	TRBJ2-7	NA	CPRQGTSEQYF	TGTCCCAGACAGGGGACCTCCGAGCAGTACTTC
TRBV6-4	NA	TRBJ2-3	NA	CASSDSMGASTTQYF	TGTGCCAGCAGTGACTCGATGGGGGCTAGCACAACGCAGTATTTT
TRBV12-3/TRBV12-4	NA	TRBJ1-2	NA	CASSRRGNGYTF	TGTGCCAGCAGTCGCCGGGGGAATGGCTACACCTTC
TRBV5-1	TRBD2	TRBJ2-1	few	CASSLLAGGKFHEQFF	TGCGCCAGCAGCTTACTAGCGGGAGGGAAGTTTCATGAGCAGTTCTTC
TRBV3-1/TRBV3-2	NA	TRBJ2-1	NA	CASSQDLGGTLTYNEQFF	TGTGCCAGCAGCCAAGATTTAGGAGGGACGCTGACCTACAATGAGCAGTTCTTC
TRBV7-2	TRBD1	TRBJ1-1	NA	CASSLEAGGFNTEAFF	TGTGCCAGCAGCTTAGAGGCAGGGGGTTTCAACACTGAAGCTTTCTTT
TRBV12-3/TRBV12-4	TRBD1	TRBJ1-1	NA	CASSMGTATEAFF	TGTGCCAGCAGTATGGGGACAGCCACTGAAGCTTTCTTT
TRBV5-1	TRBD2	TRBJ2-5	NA	CASTLERWTSGRSQETQYF	TGCGCCAGCACCCTGGAAAGGTGGACTAGCGGGAGGAGCCAAGAGACCCAGTACTTC
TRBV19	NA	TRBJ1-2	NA	CASSPGIANYGYTF	TGTGCCAGTAGTCCCGGGATAGCTAACTATGGCTACACCTTC
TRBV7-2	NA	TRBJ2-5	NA	CASSSDRKETQYF	TGTGCCAGCAGCTCGGACAGAAAAGAGACCCAGTACTTC
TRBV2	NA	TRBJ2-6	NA	CASSEPGAGANVLTF	TGTGCCAGCAGTGAACCAGGGGCTGGGGCCAACGTCCTGACTTTC
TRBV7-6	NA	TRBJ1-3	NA	CASSPKSPGTQSGNTIYF	TGTGCCAGCAGCCCTAAAAGCCCCGGGACTCAGTCTGGAAACACCATATATTTT
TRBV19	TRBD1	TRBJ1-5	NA	CASSIGQGPNQPQHF	TGTGCCAGTAGTATAGGACAGGGCCCCAATCAGCCCCAGCATTTT
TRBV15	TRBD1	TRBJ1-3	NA	CATSRDLQGNGNTIYF	TGTGCCACCAGCAGAGACCTACAGGGGAACGGAAACACCATATATTTT
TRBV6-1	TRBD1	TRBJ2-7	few	CASSEEQGSSYEQYF	TGTGCCAGCAGTGAAGAACAGGGGAGCTCCTACGAGCAGTACTTC
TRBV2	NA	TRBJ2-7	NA	CASSKGELGPGEQYF	TGTGCCAGCAGTAAAGGCGAACTGGGTCCCGGGGAGCAGTACTTC
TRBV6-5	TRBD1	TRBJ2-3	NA	CASSYSTGTDTQYF	TGTGCCAGCAGTTACTCGACAGGGACAGATACGCAGTATTTT
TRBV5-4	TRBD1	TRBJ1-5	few	CASSGDRDQPQHF	TGTGCCAGCAGCGGGGACAGGGACCAGCCCCAGCATTTT
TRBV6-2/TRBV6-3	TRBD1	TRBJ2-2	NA	CASSPTGEAGELFF	TGTGCCAGCAGCCCTACAGGGGAAGCCGGGGAGCTGTTTTTT
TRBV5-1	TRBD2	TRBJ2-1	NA	CASSLAGWASGKYFLFNEQFF	TGCGCCAGCAGCTTGGCGGGGTGGGCTAGCGGGAAGTATTTTTTATTCAATGAGCAGTTCTTC
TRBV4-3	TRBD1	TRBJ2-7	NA	CASSQDGAGGSYEQYF	TGCGCCAGCAGCCAAGATGGGGCAGGGGGTTCCTACGAGCAGTACTTC
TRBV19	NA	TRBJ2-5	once	CASSNWRKETQYF	TGTGCCAGTAGTAATTGGCGGAAAGAGACCCAGTACTTC
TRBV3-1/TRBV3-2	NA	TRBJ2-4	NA	CASSQGQSGNIQYF	TGTGCCAGCAGCCAAGGACAGTCCGGAAACATTCAGTACTTC
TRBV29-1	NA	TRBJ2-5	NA	CSVVPAMYQETQYF	TGCAGCGTTGTTCCAGCGATGTACCAAGAGACCCAGTACTTC
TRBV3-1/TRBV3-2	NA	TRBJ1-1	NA	CASSQDSQGSDEAFF	TGTGCCAGCAGCCAAGACAGTCAGGGGTCTGATGAAGCTTTCTTT
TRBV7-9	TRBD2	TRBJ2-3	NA	CASSLILAGEGTDTQYF	TGTGCCAGCAGCTTAATCCTAGCGGGAGAGGGGACAGATACGCAGTATTTT
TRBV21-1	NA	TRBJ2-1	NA	CASSNRTGLGYNEQFF	TGTGCCAGCAGCAATCGGACAGGGCTAGGTTACAATGAGCAGTTCTTC
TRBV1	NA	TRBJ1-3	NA	CTSASKGYSGNTIYF	TGCACCAGCGCCTCGAAGGGGTACTCTGGAAACACCATATATTTT
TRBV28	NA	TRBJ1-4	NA	CASIVAGESANEKLFF	TGTGCCAGCATTGTTGCCGGGGAGTCGGCTAATGAAAAACTGTTTTTT
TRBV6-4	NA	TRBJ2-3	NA	CASSANGQSDTQYF	TGTGCCAGCAGTGCAAACGGACAGTCAGATACGCAGTATTTT
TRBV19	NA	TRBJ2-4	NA	CASSISRQDNIQYF	TGTGCCAGTAGTATATCTCGTCAGGATAACATTCAGTACTTC
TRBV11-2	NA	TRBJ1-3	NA	CASSSRSGNTIYF	TGTGCCAGCAGCTCAAGGAGCGGAAACACCATATATTTT
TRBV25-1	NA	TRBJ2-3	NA	CASSTRQKHSPHTQYF	TGTGCCAGCAGTACCCGACAGAAACACTCCCCACATACGCAGTATTTT
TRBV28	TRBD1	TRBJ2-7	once	CASSLGGQGAYEQYF	TGTGCCAGCAGTTTAGGGGGACAGGGCGCCTACGAGCAGTACTTC
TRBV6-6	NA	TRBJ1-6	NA	CASSYSGSSYNSPLHF	TGTGCCAGCAGTTACTCAGGGAGCTCCTATAATTCACCCCTCCACTTT
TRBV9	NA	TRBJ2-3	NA	CASSVDSSSTDTQYF	TGTGCCAGCAGCGTGGACAGTTCTAGCACAGATACGCAGTATTTT
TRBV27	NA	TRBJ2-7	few	CASRGLASPRRSYEQYF	TGTGCCAGCAGAGGGCTAGCGAGTCCCCGGAGGTCCTACGAGCAGTACTTC
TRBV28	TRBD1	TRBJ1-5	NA	CASRGGQGGQPQHF	TGTGCCAGCAGGGGAGGACAGGGCGGCCAGCCCCAGCATTTT
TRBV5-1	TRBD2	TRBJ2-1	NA	CASSLALAGVSEQFF	TGCGCCAGCAGCTTGGCACTAGCGGGAGTCTCTGAGCAGTTCTTC